One TCR beta chain is described in this entry. The CDR3 runs 13 residues. CDR1 and CDR2 (germline): KGHSH, LQKENI. Trimming left V 4 bases short and J 8 bases short, with 14 bases between. With 60 Vbeta and 13 Jbeta primers, the PCR was carried out. Sequencing used immunoSEQ multiplex PCR; TCRdb keeps in-frame clones, though not all of them. The table has about 130,000 clones, about 80% seen once. The entry originates in a study of cytomegalovirus exposure and HLA in healthy donors. The V gene is TRBV18, the J gene TRBJ1-1, with TRBD1 as a possible D gene (6 bases). The specimen sequenced was PBMCs. This clonotype was obtained from a man aged 18 to 29 in good health and CMV-seronegative. For the CDR3, the DNA is TGTGCCAGCTCACTAAACAGGGATCCCGAAGCTTTCTTT. This gives the protein CASSLNRDPEAFF. Full variable domain (rest looked up from reference TRBV18 and TRBJ1-1): NAGVMQNPRHLVRRRGQEARLRCSPMKGHSHVYWYRQLPEEGLKFMVYLQKENIIDESGMPKERFSAEFPKEGPSILRIQQVVRGDSAAYFCASSLNRDPEAFFGQGTRLTVV.